The rows below give T cell receptor beta chains drawn from one sample of a study of blood T cell repertoires in COVID-19. Measured with immunoSEQ multiplex PCR; TCRdb has only the in-frame clones, and not every one. This sample carries more than 80,000 clones, 65% to 85% of them seen once, and the ten largest clones take 25% to 40%. The source material was peripheral blood. All receptors derive from a woman over 75 with active or convalescent COVID-19. The CDR3 runs from the conserved cysteine through the conserved F or W. The order of the fields is J gene, clone size, D gene, V gene, CDR3 protein, CDR3 DNA. D genes are given only for firm matches. A clone size is listed for some rows: how often the clone was seen (once, few, many), or a class if it is expanded.

>TRBJ2-3|NA|NA|TRBV5-1
CASSLVGGLNTDTQYF
TGCGCCAGCAGCTTGGTGGGAGGTCTAAACACAGATACGCAGTATTTT
>TRBJ2-7|once|TRBD1|TRBV18
CASSTDRAREQYF
TGTGCCAGCTCAACGGACAGGGCACGCGAGCAGTACTTC
>TRBJ1-4|NA|TRBD1|TRBV5-6
CASSSPTGTEKLFF
TGTGCCAGCAGCTCACCGACAGGGACCGAAAAACTGTTTTTT
>TRBJ1-4|NA|TRBD1|TRBV19
CASSIGTGGEKLFF
TGTGCCAGTAGTATAGGGACAGGGGGAGAAAAACTGTTTTTT
>TRBJ2-7|once|TRBD2|TRBV9
CASSVDGTSGGQQYF
TGTGCCAGCAGCGTAGATGGGACTAGCGGGGGTCAGCAGTACTTC
>TRBJ1-2|NA|TRBD1|TRBV28
CASSGGQGKGYTF
TGTGCCAGCAGTGGGGGACAGGGGAAGGGCTACACCTTC
>TRBJ2-2|NA|NA|TRBV20-1
CSASTAGDLFF
TGCAGTGCTAGTACGGCCGGGGATCTGTTTTTT
>TRBJ2-7|once|TRBD2|TRBV10-3
CAITASSGSSYYEQYF
TGTGCCATCACCGCGAGTAGCGGGAGCTCTTACTACGAGCAGTACTTC
>TRBJ1-2|NA|NA|TRBV29-1
CSGSTGRFGYTF
TGCAGCGGGTCAACAGGGAGATTTGGCTACACCTTC
>TRBJ2-7|NA|TRBD1|TRBV11-1
CASSTQGAREQYF
TGTGCCAGCAGCACCCAGGGGGCGCGAGAGCAGTACTTC
>TRBJ2-3|NA|TRBD2|TRBV7-3
CASSLTGSGLAGSSTDTQYF
TGTGCCAGCAGCTTAACGGGGTCGGGACTAGCGGGATCTAGCACAGATACGCAGTATTTT
>TRBJ2-4|few|NA|TRBV5-1
CASSSTGVGGANIQYF
TGCGCCAGCAGCTCGACCGGTGTGGGAGGCGCGAACATTCAGTACTTC
>TRBJ2-1|NA|NA|TRBV6-2/TRBV6-3
CASCQRHNEQFF
TGTGCCAGCTGCCAGCGGCACAATGAGCAGTTCTTC
>TRBJ2-1|NA|NA|TRBV15
CATSRSSYRSYNEQFF
TGTGCCACCAGCAGATCGAGCTATCGCTCCTACAATGAGCAGTTCTTC